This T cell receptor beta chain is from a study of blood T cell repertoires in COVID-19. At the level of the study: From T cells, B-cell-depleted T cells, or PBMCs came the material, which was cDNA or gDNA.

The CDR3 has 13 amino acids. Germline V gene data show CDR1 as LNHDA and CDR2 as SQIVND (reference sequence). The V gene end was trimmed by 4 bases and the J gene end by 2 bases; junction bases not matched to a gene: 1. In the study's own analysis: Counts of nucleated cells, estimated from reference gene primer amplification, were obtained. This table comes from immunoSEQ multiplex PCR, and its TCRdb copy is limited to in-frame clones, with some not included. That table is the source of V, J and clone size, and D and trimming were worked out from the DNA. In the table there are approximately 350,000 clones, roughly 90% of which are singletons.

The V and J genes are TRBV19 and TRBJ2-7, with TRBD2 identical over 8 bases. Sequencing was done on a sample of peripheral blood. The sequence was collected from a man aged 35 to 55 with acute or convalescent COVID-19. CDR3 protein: CASSSGGPYEQYF. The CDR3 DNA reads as TGTGCCAGTAGTAGCGGGGGGCCCTACGAGCAGTACTTC.